This T cell receptor (beta chain) was documented in a study of blood T cells in healthy people across ages. Study conclusions and caveats: The long-lived group displayed more naive CD4+ cells, plus higher diversity, than the aged donors did. Diversity estimates from one million T cells were considered underestimates. Across the age range, TCR beta diversity per million T cells fell in a roughly linear way.

Then a second PCR, running roughly 7 to 12 cycles, was carried out with a sample-barcoded 5' primer and a J-beta primer mix. Using its own MiXCR run on the 5' RACE reads, TCRdb lists one record per CDR3 protein. The table includes about 580,000 distinct CDR3 sequences, more than 45% detected once. Details on this clonotype: The antigen is not known. One end of the junction does not line up with germline, which may come from a read error.

This CDR3 region has 15 residues. Germline V CDR1 and CDR2: SEHNR, FQNEAQ (reference sequence). The TCR comes from a man older than 75 in good health. Source material: blood. The V gene is TRBV7-9, the J gene TRBJ1-6, with D perhaps matching TRBD1 (5 bases). CDR3 amino acids: CASSLGRREYSPPHF. Here the CDR3 DNA reads TGTGCCAGCAGCTTGGGGCGGCGGGAGTACTCACCCCCCCACTTT.